The present TCR beta chain was sequenced within a study of T cell responses to AZD1222 COVID-19 vaccine. V was clipped by 1 base and J by 4 bases, with 16 bases between them. CDR3 size: 16 residues. CDR1 and CDR2 (germline): LGHDT, YNNKEL (reference sequence). TCRdb's table, derived via immunoSEQ multiplex PCR, lists solely in-frame clones and lacks some. The sample includes 95,000 to 110,000 clones, approximately 90% of them seen just once. The V call is TRBV3-1 (or the pseudogene TRBV3-2), the J call TRBJ1-2; perhaps TRBD1 as D (6 bases). This receptor was taken from an adult who received the AZD1222 COVID-19 vaccine. Sequences were derived from peripheral blood, sampled 28 days after the second AZD1222 dose. CDR3 coding DNA: TGTGCCAGCAGCCAAGTCGGGGGGGCATCAGGCTATGGCTACACCTTC. Translated: CASSQVGGASGYGYTF.